The sequence of this T cell receptor (beta chain) was determined in a study of OX40 agonist ivuxolimab in advanced cancers. Study-level results: At 0.1-3.0 mg/kg, partial responders had clonal expansion among the lowest observed. CD4+ and CD8+ blood T cells expanded clonally by week 6 at 0.1 to 3.0 mg/kg.

Sampling times: baseline, cycle 4 day 1, cycle 7 day 1. As regards this clone: Its antigen is currently unknown.

Produced via immunoSEQ multiplex PCR; TCRdb's table is partial and in-frame only. Seen here are about 81,000 clones, around 90% observed once, and the top ten hold roughly 0.44%. Per the germline V gene, CDR1 is MGHRA and CDR2 is YSYEKL. The CDR3 runs 17 residues. Trimming removed 0 bases from V and 4 bases from J; junction bases left unmatched: 9. This sample comprised CD4+ or CD8+ T cells sorted from blood, obtained in a trial of the OX40 agonist ivuxolimab. This chain connects TRBV4-1 to TRBJ2-1; 7 bases map to TRBD1. The sequence came from an adult with an advanced solid tumor such as melanoma, head and neck, liver or kidney cancer. The CDR3 DNA reads as TGCGCCAGCAGCCAAGATGGAAAAGGGGGCGTGTACAATGAGCAGTTCTTC. Translation gives CASSQDGKGGVYNEQFF.